This note documents a single TCR beta chain sequence. The antigen is unknown. Antigen-specific CD4+ T cell clonotypes were called by their expansion after viral peptide-pool culture in ViraFEST. It was after 10 days of culture that CD4+ T cells were isolated. Convalescent patients had PCR-confirmed SARS-CoV-2 infection between March and December 2020. This entry is derived from a study of vaccination effects on CD4 cells after COVID-19. The CDR3 is 12 residues long. With 5 bases clipped from V and 11 bases from J, the junction kept 8 bases outside the gene matches. This table comes from immunoSEQ multiplex PCR, and its TCRdb copy is limited to in-frame clones, with some not included. The data show under 55,000 clones, around 79% seen once.

Sequenced material: CD4+ T cells from PBMCs cultured with a peptide pool, taken before COVID-19 vaccination. This clonotype was sampled from a human donor who had a prior SARS-CoV-2 infection. The V and J genes are TRBV12-3 or TRBV12-4 and TRBJ2-7; 8 bases agree with TRBD1. In DNA, the CDR3 is TGTGCCAGCAGTAACCGGGACAGGTATGAGTACTTC. Translating gives CASSNRDRYEYF.